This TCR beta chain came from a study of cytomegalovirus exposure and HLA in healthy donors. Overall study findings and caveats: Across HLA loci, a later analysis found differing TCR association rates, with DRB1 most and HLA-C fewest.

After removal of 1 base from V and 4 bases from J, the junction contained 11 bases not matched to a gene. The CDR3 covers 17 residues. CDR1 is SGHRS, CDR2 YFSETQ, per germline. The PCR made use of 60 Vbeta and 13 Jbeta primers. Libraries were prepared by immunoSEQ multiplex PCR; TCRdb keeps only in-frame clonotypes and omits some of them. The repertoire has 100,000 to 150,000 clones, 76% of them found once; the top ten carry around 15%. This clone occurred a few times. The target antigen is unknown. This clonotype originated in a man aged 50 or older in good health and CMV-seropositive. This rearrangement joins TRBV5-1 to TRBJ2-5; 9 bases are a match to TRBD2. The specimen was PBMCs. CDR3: CASSLFAASGIRETQYF. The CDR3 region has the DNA TGCGCCAGCAGCTTGTTCGCCGCTAGCGGGATACGAGAGACCCAGTACTTC.